This passage covers 3 T cell receptor beta chains from one sample sequenced in a study of blood T cell repertoires in COVID-19. TCRdb keeps only in-frame clones here, not all; method: immunoSEQ multiplex PCR. The top ten clones hold roughly a sixth of a sample with approximately 220,000 clones, approximately 81% of them seen once. Sequencing used PBMCs or T cells enriched from blood (not recorded which). The receptors shown here come from a middle-aged man who had recovered from COVID-19.

In nucleotides, the CDR3 is TGTGCTAGTGGTCAGTACCGACAGGGGGGAACGAACACTGAAGCTTTCTTT. Protein: CASGQYRQGGTNTEAFF. V gene TRBV12-5 combines with J gene TRBJ1-1, with 9 positions matching TRBD1. The germline gives CDR1 LGHNT, CDR2 FRNRAP. J lost 1 base, V lost 5 bases, and 11 bases had no gene match. This CDR3 has 17 amino acids.

This chain joins TRBV5-1 and TRBJ2-5; possibly TRBD1 for D (6 bases). Germline CDR1 is SGHRS and CDR2 is YFSETQ. This CDR3 contains 16 residues. Trimming pared 1 base from V and 4 bases from J, leaving 17 bases between. The CDR3 DNA follows: TGCGCCAGCAGCTTGAGTCCAACTACAGGGTCAGAGACCCAGTACTTC. Amino acid sequence: CASSLSPTTGSETQYF.

The genes are TRBV5-4 and TRBJ2-5; unclear D gene. This CDR3 region has 13 residues. Trimming cost V 1 base and J 3 bases, with 7 bases left between them. CDR1 SGHNT and CDR2 YYREEE come from the germline V gene (reference sequence). The CDR3 loop is CASSLSPEETQYF. DNA for the CDR3: TGTGCCAGCAGCTTGTCTCCAGAAGAGACCCAGTACTTC.